One sample yielded the 21 T cell receptor beta chains listed below, sequenced in a study of CXCR3-negative and CXCR3-positive naive CD8 T cells. Libraries of TRB cDNA were made by 5' RACE and carried UMIs. For each CDR3 protein, TCRdb gives one entry from its re-call of the 5' RACE reads, without DNA. The sample has approximately 83,000 distinct CDR3 sequences. The sequencing input was naive CXCR3- CD8+ T cells from blood. Subset noted: CD45RO-CCR7+CD27+CD95- naive CD8+ T cells lacking CXCR3 (TNR3-). These receptors all come from a human donor in good health. Some clones in this sample may be carry-over from other donors' samples.

The chain links TRBV20-1 to TRBJ1-1; TCRdb gives TRBD1 as the D gene, but with no DNA this cannot be confirmed. CDR1 and CDR2 from the germline V gene are DFQATT and SNEGSKA (reference sequence). This CDR3 is built from 16 residues. CDR3 in amino acids: CSARAFREGGLFEAFF.

J is TRBJ2-4 and V is TRBV5-1; TCRdb's assignment of TRBD1 cannot be checked, as there is no DNA. The CDR3 consists of 18 residues. Germline V CDR1 and CDR2: SGHRS, YFSETQ. CDR3 loop: CASSLGWDTSPPQGIQYF.

The rearrangement joins TRBV7-9 to TRBJ2-3; the TRBD1 assignment by TCRdb is unverifiable without DNA. The CDR3 runs to 15 residues. Germline V gene lookup returns CDR1 SEHNR and CDR2 FQNEAQ (reference sequence). CDR3 region: CASSLIDRSTDTQYF.

V gene TRBV29-1 combines with J gene TRBJ2-7; the TCRdb D gene call, TRBD1, has no DNA to confirm it. This CDR3 has 13 residues. Germline V lookup: CDR1 SQVTM, CDR2 ANQGSEA. This chain's CDR3 is CSSHGPGTDEQYF.

The genes are TRBV6-2 or TRBV6-3 and TRBJ2-2; TCRdb's D call, TRBD2, is unchecked because there is no DNA. CDR3 length equals 16 residues. Germline V gives CDR1 MNHEY, CDR2 SVGEGT. The CDR3 spells CASTGGPAANTGELFF.

This chain uses TRBV29-1 with TRBJ2-3; without DNA, the TCRdb call of TRBD2 cannot be checked. This CDR3 contains 15 residues. From germline, CDR1 is SQVTM and CDR2 ANQGSEA. The CDR3 region is CSVEGLAGGTDTQYF.

The CDR3 reads CASSASGTEYEKLFF. This rearrangement joins TRBV9 to TRBJ1-4; TCRdb lists TRBD1, though no DNA is available to test this call. Germline V CDR1 and CDR2: SGDLS, YYNGEE. This CDR3 comprises 15 residues. Based on the CDR3 plus reference TRBV9 and TRBJ1-4, the full variable domain is DSGVTQTPKHLITATGQRVTLRCSPRSGDLSVYWYQQSLDQGLQFLIQYYNGEERAKGNILERFSAQQFPDLHSELNLSSLELGDSALYFCASSASGTEYEKLFFGSGTQLSVL.

V is TRBV28 and J is TRBJ1-5. The germline gives CDR1 MDHEN, CDR2 SYDVKM. This CDR3 contains 12 residues. CDR3 amino acids: CASRYSNQPQHF.

This chain uses TRBV20-1 with TRBJ2-3; checking the TCRdb D call of TRBD2 is not possible without DNA. CDR1 and CDR2 from the germline V gene are DFQATT and SNEGSKA (reference sequence). The CDR3 loop spans 17 amino acids. CDR3 protein: CSARPSLAGGLTDTQYF.

The rearrangement links TRBV6-2 or TRBV6-3 to TRBJ2-7; the TCRdb call, TRBD1, lacks DNA for checking. The germline V gene encodes CDR1 MNHEY and CDR2 SVGEGT. The CDR3 runs to 13 residues. The CDR3 is CASSRPGPYEQYF.

V gene TRBV28 combines with J gene TRBJ2-1. CDR1 is MDHEN and CDR2 is SYDVKM in the germline V gene. This CDR3 comprises 12 residues. The CDR3 here is CASSYTDNEQFF.

This chain's CDR3 is CASSPGIYNEQFF. The chain joins TRBV7-9 to TRBJ2-1; TCRdb returns TRBD1, unconfirmable since there is no DNA. In germline, CDR1 is SEHNR, CDR2 FQNEAQ (reference sequence). The CDR3 spans 13 residues.

CDR3 sequence: CASSWGGAPETQYF. The chain is built from TRBV5-6 and TRBJ2-5; the D call from TCRdb, TRBD1, cannot be confirmed without DNA. Germline CDR1 reads SGHDT; CDR2 reads YYEEEE. The CDR3 contains 14 residues. Filled out from reference TRBV5-6 and TRBJ2-5, the complete variable domain reads DAGVTQSPTHLIKTRGQQVTLRCSPKSGHDTVSWYQQALGQGPQFIFQYYEEEERQRGNFPDRFSGHQFPNYSSELNVNALLLGDSALYLCASSWGGAPETQYFGPGTRLLVL.

The chain carries TRBV7-9 and TRBJ2-1; no DNA is available, so the TRBD2 call from TCRdb remains unchecked. CDR1 and CDR2 (germline): SEHNR, FQNEAQ (reference sequence). This CDR3 contains 15 residues. CDR3 in amino acids: CASSLVLAGKIEQFF.

This chain joins TRBV18 and TRBJ1-1. The CDR3 length is 13 residues. Looked up from germline, CDR1 is KGHSH and CDR2 is LQKENI. CDR3 protein: CASWWDLNTEAFF.

This chain joins TRBV10-3 and TRBJ1-3; TCRdb lists TRBD1, though no DNA is available to test this call. Germline CDR1 is ENHRY and CDR2 is SYGVKD. The CDR3 contains 16 residues. The CDR3 reads CAISETGQDSGNTIYF.

The chain employs TRBV29-1 and TRBJ2-6. Germline CDR1 is SQVTM and CDR2 is ANQGSEA. This CDR3 is built from 15 residues. CDR3 amino acids: CSVPIWNSGANVLTF.

The gene calls are TRBV28 and TRBJ2-2; the D call of TRBD1 rests on TCRdb alone, since no DNA is present to check it. The CDR3 sequence is 15 residues long. Germline CDR1 and CDR2: MDHEN and SYDVKM. The CDR3 protein is CASSLDRGNTGELFF.

The J gene is TRBJ1-2, the V gene TRBV7-2; absent DNA, TCRdb's TRBD1 call cannot be checked. This CDR3 is built from 15 residues. Germline V gives CDR1 SGHTA, CDR2 FQGNSA. CDR3 in amino acids: CASSVDRGQNYGYTF.

The chain uses TRBV7-9 and TRBJ2-2; TCRdb outputs TRBD2, but without DNA this stays unchecked. This CDR3 is 13 amino acids long. The germline gives CDR1 SEHNR, CDR2 FQNEAQ (reference sequence). The CDR3 is CASSRAGTGELFF.

The rearrangement uses TRBV4-3 and TRBJ1-1. The CDR3 loop spans 15 amino acids. CDR1 LGHNA and CDR2 YSLEER come from the germline V gene. The CDR3: CASSPTRGDNTEAFF.